The clone carrying this T cell receptor (beta chain) was detected ten times or more. Its target is not known. The sample is drawn from a study of spatial heterogeneity in lung cancer. Whole-study findings and limits: Mutation tallies in tumors tracked expanded intratumoral alpha and beta TCR counts.

Trimming took off 0 bases at V and 5 bases at J, with 8 bases between the two ends. The CDR3 has 14 residues. Germline CDR1 MNHEY, CDR2 SMNVEV (reference sequence). TCRdb processed the 5' RACE reads anew with MiXCR; each CDR3 protein has one entry. In the table there are some 12,000 distinct CDR3 sequences, around 10% of which are singletons. The time point here: sample taken at primary tumor resection. This rearrangement joins TRBV27 to TRBJ1-3; D gene uncertain. The sequence derives from a female donor with early-stage non-small cell lung cancer. This specimen was lung tumor tissue, taken at surgery. The CDR3 DNA reads as TGTGCCAGCAGTTTATCCGCGGCCAGAAACACCATATATTTT. Amino acid sequence: CASSLSAARNTIYF.